A single sample gave rise to the 27 T cell receptor beta chains below, sequenced in a study of T cell clonotyping in hematopoietic cell transplantation. Sequenced by immunoSEQ multiplex PCR; TCRdb stores in-frame clones only, minus some. The sample consists of 9,500 to 13,000 clones, 85% to 90% of them appearing once. Sample: PBMCs, taken 100 days after allogeneic stem cell transplant. These receptor sequences come from a female patient aged 60 or older who had an allogeneic stem cell transplant from an unrelated donor, so the T cells may come from the graft donor. Some clones in this sample may be carry-over from other donors' samples.

This sequence joins TRBV10-3 and TRBJ1-1; D perhaps matches TRBD1 (5 bases). CDR1 and CDR2 from the germline V gene are ENHRY and SYGVKD. There are 15 residues in the CDR3. Trimming left V 0 bases short and J 1 base short, with 9 bases between. Here the CDR3 DNA reads TGTGCCATCAGTGAGTCGGCAGGGAGGAACACTGAAGCTTTCTTT. This codes for CAISESAGRNTEAFF.

By its share, this clone is large. This chain links TRBV11-3 with TRBJ1-1, with D possibly TRBD1 on 6 matching bases. The CDR3 loop spans 11 amino acids. CDR1 and CDR2 (germline): SGHNT, YENEEA. V lost 4 bases to trimming and J lost 8 bases, with 8 bases between them. The CDR3 region is CASSSGTEAFF. In nucleotides, the CDR3 is TGTGCCAGCAGCTCCGGGACAGAAGCTTTCTTT. The full variable domain, its missing parts supplied by reference TRBV11-3 and TRBJ1-1, is EAGVVQSPRYKIIEKKQPVAFWCNPISGHNTLYWYLQNLGQGPELLIRYENEEAVDDSQLPKDRFSAERLKGVDSTLKIQPAELGDSAVYLCASSSGTEAFFGQGTRLTVV.

The rearrangement uses TRBV4-1 and TRBJ1-2; D is undetermined. V gave up 0 bases and J gave up 4 bases, with 15 bases separating them. CDR3 length: 16 residues. Germline loops: CDR1 MGHRA, CDR2 YSYEKL. CDR3 residues: CASSQDKLTSTYGYTF. The CDR3, as DNA: TGCGCCAGCAGCCAAGATAAGTTAACTTCTACCTATGGCTACACCTTC.

V and J are TRBV6-5 and TRBJ2-2; D gene uncertain. CDR1 is MNHEY, CDR2 SVGAGI, per germline. V lost 3 bases, J lost 5 bases, and 7 bases lay in between. This CDR3 comprises 13 residues. The CDR3 nucleotides read TGTGCCAGCAGTTATAGGGAAACCGGGGAGCTGTTTTTT. Translation gives CASSYRETGELFF.

The chain uses TRBV19 and TRBJ1-6; D is undetermined. The CDR3 length is 14 residues. Looked up from germline, CDR1 is LNHDA and CDR2 is SQIVND (reference sequence). The ends were cut back, 11 bases at V and 4 bases at J, with 15 bases in the middle. The CDR3 DNA sequence: TGTGCCGCTGGCAGAACAGATTATAATTCACCCCTCCACTTT. Translating gives CAAGRTDYNSPLHF.

This chain connects TRBV9 to TRBJ1-1; D is unresolved. V gave up 3 bases and J gave up 5 bases, with 14 bases separating them. This CDR3 comprises 14 residues. The germline CDR1 and CDR2 sequences are SGDLS and YYNGEE. This CDR3 is CASSATTWKTEAFF. DNA of the CDR3: TGTGCCAGCAGCGCGACAACCTGGAAAACTGAAGCTTTCTTT. Based on the CDR3 plus reference TRBV9 and TRBJ1-1, the full variable domain is DSGVTQTPKHLITATGQRVTLRCSPRSGDLSVYWYQQSLDQGLQFLIQYYNGEERAKGNILERFSAQQFPDLHSELNLSSLELGDSALYFCASSATTWKTEAFFGQGTRLTVV.

The V call is TRBV11-2, the J call TRBJ2-5; D gene ambiguous. CDR1 SGHAT and CDR2 FQNNGV come from the germline V gene. This CDR3 region has 15 residues. Trimming removed 1 base from V and 5 bases from J, with 14 bases in between. The CDR3: CASSLGPSNRETQYF. Here the CDR3 DNA reads TGTGCCAGCAGCTTAGGACCCTCTAATAGGGAGACCCAGTACTTC.

J is TRBJ1-3 and V is TRBV5-1, with 9 bases identical to TRBD1. The V gene end was trimmed by 4 bases and the J gene end by 0 bases; junction bases not matched to a gene: 5. CDR1 is SGHRS, CDR2 YFSETQ, per germline. This CDR3 region has 16 residues. The CDR3 DNA is TGCGCCAGCAGCAGTGCGACAGGGGGCTCTGGAAACACCATATATTTT. Its translation is CASSSATGGSGNTIYF.

The J gene is TRBJ1-1, the V gene TRBV14; D is undetermined. The CDR3 loop spans 15 amino acids. The germline V gene encodes CDR1 SGHDN and CDR2 FVKESK. V was shortened by 3 bases and J by 2 bases, with 13 bases between the two germline ends. The CDR3 DNA follows: TGTGCCAGCAGCCATAAGCGGGGTATCAACACTGAAGCTTTCTTT. Protein product: CASSHKRGINTEAFF.

The chain couples TRBV9 to TRBJ1-5; D is undetermined. This CDR3 has 15 residues. CDR1 is SGDLS and CDR2 is YYNGEE in the germline V gene. Trimming shortened V by 0 bases and J by 8 bases, and 15 bases separated the two germline ends. CDR3 sequence: CASSVGGTSVEPQHF. CDR3 coding DNA: TGTGCCAGCAGCGTAGGAGGAACGAGCGTGGAGCCCCAGCATTTT.

The rearrangement links TRBV5-6 to TRBJ2-5; TRBD2 aligns across 9 bases. The CDR3 runs 17 residues. CDR1 and CDR2 from the germline V gene are SGHDT and YYEEEE. The V and J ends lost 0 bases and 4 bases, in that order; junction bases with no gene match: 10. This chain's CDR3 is CASSLGLGAGGGETQYF. DNA of the CDR3: TGTGCCAGCAGCTTGGGGTTGGGAGCGGGAGGAGGAGAGACCCAGTACTTC.

The chain has TRBV6-5 and TRBJ2-5; D assignment may be TRBD1 or TRBD2 (5 bases each). CDR3 length: 13 residues. Trimming took 5 bases from V and 4 from J, leaving 11 bases between them. Germline CDR1 and CDR2: MNHEY and SVGAGI. CDR3 nucleotide sequence: TGTGCCAGCAGTAACCGGGACCCAGAGACCCAGTACTTC. The encoded protein is CASSNRDPETQYF.

The chain joins TRBV5-6 to TRBJ2-3; D is unclear. There are 11 residues in the CDR3. The V gene lost 4 bases and the J gene lost 2 bases, with 2 bases spanning the gap. Germline CDR1 and CDR2: SGHDT and YYEEEE. This CDR3 is CASSVTDTQYF. The CDR3 DNA follows: TGTGCCAGCAGCGTCACAGATACGCAGTATTTT. Full variable domain (missing parts from reference TRBV5-6 and TRBJ2-3): DAGVTQSPTHLIKTRGQQVTLRCSPKSGHDTVSWYQQALGQGPQFIFQYYEEEERQRGNFPDRFSGHQFPNYSSELNVNALLLGDSALYLCASSVTDTQYFGPGTRLTVL.

This clone was counted a single time. This chain links TRBV19 with TRBJ2-6; 8 nucleotides line up with TRBD1. The length of the CDR3 is 18 residues. J gave up 0 bases and V 7 bases, and 11 bases lay outside the gene matches. CDR1 and CDR2 from the germline V gene are LNHDA and SQIVND (reference sequence). The CDR3 is CASTMGTGYSSGANVLTF. Written as DNA, the CDR3 is TGTGCCAGTACCATGGGGACAGGCTATAGCTCTGGGGCCAACGTCCTGACTTTC.

The chain couples TRBV7-2 to TRBJ2-3; 11 nucleotides match TRBD2. The CDR3 runs 15 residues. V dropped 5 bases and J dropped 4; count of bases not matched to a gene: 5. Germline lookup yields CDR1 SGHTA and CDR2 FQGNSA. CDR3 sequence (DNA): TGTGCCAGCAGCCGGACTAGCGGGCCCGCAGATACGCAGTATTTT. Protein: CASSRTSGPADTQYF.

This sequence joins TRBV5-1 and TRBJ2-7; 10 bases match TRBD2. Germline CDR1 is SGHRS and CDR2 is YFSETQ. V trimming: 4 bases; J trimming: 5 bases; junction bases outside the gene matches: 3. The CDR3 extends over 13 amino acids. The CDR3 DNA is TGCGCCAGCAGCGCGGGACTAGCGAACGAGCAGTACTTC. It encodes CASSAGLANEQYF. Full variable domain (outside the CDR3, taken from reference TRBV5-1 and TRBJ2-7): KAGVTQTPRYLIKTRGQQVTLSCSPISGHRSVSWYQQTPGQGLQFLFEYFSETQRNKGNFPGRFSGRQFSNSRSEMNVSTLELGDSALYLCASSAGLANEQYFGPGTRLTVT.

This clone is medium-sized by share. The chain carries TRBV29-1 and TRBJ2-7; no firm D call. The V end was cut by 0 bases, the J end by 2 bases, with 14 bases between. Germline V gives CDR1 SQVTM, CDR2 ANQGSEA. CDR3 length equals 15 residues. The CDR3 sequence is CSVEDGERPPYEQYF. CDR3 nucleotide sequence: TGCAGCGTTGAAGATGGGGAAAGGCCACCCTACGAGCAGTACTTC.

There are a few counts of this clone. This chain joins TRBV11-2 and TRBJ2-5; 11 bases line up with TRBD2. The CDR3 extends over 16 amino acids. Germline trimming cut 1 base from V and 4 bases from J; bases unmatched to any gene: 5. The germline gives CDR1 SGHAT, CDR2 FQNNGV. CDR3 sequence: CASSLGGSGRGETQYF. In DNA, the CDR3 is TGTGCCAGCAGCTTAGGGGGTAGCGGGAGGGGAGAGACCCAGTACTTC.

The V gene is TRBV30, the J gene TRBJ2-5; perhaps TRBD2 as D (5 bases). CDR1 and CDR2 (germline): GTSNPN, SVGIG (reference sequence). Between the trimmed V and J ends, which lost 5 bases and 5 bases, there was a span of 6 bases. The length of the CDR3 is 10 residues. CDR3 in DNA: TGTGCCTGGCAGCGGGAGACCCAGTACTTC. This translates into CAWQRETQYF.

This chain uses TRBV11-3 with TRBJ2-2; D unclear. The CDR3 contains 14 residues. With 1 base removed from V and 6 bases from J, the gap between germline ends came to 9 bases. Germline V CDR1 and CDR2: SGHNT, YENEEA. In DNA, the CDR3 is TGTGCCAGCAGCTTAGGGAGCGAGGCCGGGGAGCTGTTTTTT. Its translation: CASSLGSEAGELFF.

As DNA, the CDR3 is TGTGCCAGCAGCCAAGCGGGGGAGGGAGACAATGAGCAGTTCTTC. This codes for CASSQAGEGDNEQFF. This chain links TRBV7-9 with TRBJ2-1, with TRBD2 identical over 8 bases. CDR3 length: 15 residues. CDR1 is SEHNR, CDR2 FQNEAQ, per germline (reference sequence). J was trimmed by 5 bases and V by 5 bases; bases with no gene match: 8.

This chain links TRBV6-5 with TRBJ2-5; TRBD1 matches 10 bases. The V and J ends lost 1 base and 2 bases, in that order; junction bases with no gene match: 4. This CDR3 region has 16 residues. Germline V gives CDR1 MNHEY, CDR2 SVGAGI. CDR3 sequence: CASSYWDRGWQETQYF. In DNA, the CDR3 is TGTGCCAGCAGTTACTGGGACAGGGGCTGGCAAGAGACCCAGTACTTC.

The chain combines TRBV2 with TRBJ1-4; possible D gene TRBD1, 5 bases. The germline CDR1 and CDR2 sequences are SNHLY and FYNNEI. The CDR3 is 12 amino acids. V lost 8 bases, J lost 3 bases, and 7 bases lay in between. CDR3 nucleotide sequence: TGTGCCAGCGGGGCGGCTAATGAAAAACTGTTTTTT. This codes for CASGAANEKLFF.

A single count supports this clone. The chain carries TRBV9 and TRBJ2-1; D perhaps matches TRBD1 (5 bases). Germline CDR1 and CDR2: SGDLS and YYNGEE. This CDR3 contains 14 residues. Between the trimmed V and J ends, which lost 4 bases and 2 bases, there was a span of 10 bases. CDR3 bases: TGTGCCAGCAGCCCCAGCAGGGCCTACAATGAGCAGTTCTTC. It specifies CASSPSRAYNEQFF.

V usage is TRBV7-9 and J usage is TRBJ2-7; D is unresolved. The CDR3 runs to 13 residues. The germline V gene has CDR1 SEHNR and CDR2 FQNEAQ (reference sequence). Deletions cut 1 base from V and 0 bases from J, with 4 bases between. In DNA form, the CDR3 reads TGTGCCAGCAGCTTAGACAGCTCCTACGAGCAGTACTTC. Protein sequence: CASSLDSSYEQYF.

The rearrangement uses TRBV11-2 and TRBJ1-1; no definite D call. Germline CDR1 SGHAT, CDR2 FQNNGV. The CDR3 spans 13 residues. V was trimmed by 0 bases and J by 0 bases, leaving 2 bases between them. CDR3 bases: TGTGCCAGCAGCTTAGAGATGAACACTGAAGCTTTCTTT. Encoded protein: CASSLEMNTEAFF.

The chain joins TRBV4-2 to TRBJ1-4; 7 bases match TRBD1. Germline CDR1 is LGHNA and CDR2 is YNFKEQ. The CDR3 has 13 amino acids. V lost 5 bases, J lost 8 bases, and 5 bases stayed unmatched. The CDR3 DNA sequence: TGTGCCAGCAGCGAGGGGACAGACGAAAAACTGTTTTTT. This translates into CASSEGTDEKLFF.